This record concerns one T cell receptor beta chain sequence. Its specificity is unknown. Per germline, CDR1 SEHNR and CDR2 FQNEAQ (reference sequence). The CDR3 has 16 residues. The V segment lost 6 bases and the J segment 1 base; nucleotides outside the gene matches: 7. The sample originates from a study of identical twins. Template switching (which added a universal primer site) was used, and cDNA carried unique molecular identifiers. TCRdb ran MiXCR on the 5' RACE reads and lists one entry per CDR3 protein. Altogether 1.5 million to 2 million distinct CDR3 sequences are present, around 29% being singletons, with the ten largest covering over 0.25%. Study-level points and caveats: Donors were not followed over many years; analysis was cross-sectional. Invariant populations such as MAIT and iNKT cells could partly muddle zero-insertion analyses. Surplus twin overlap in beta out-of-frame sequences was less pronounced.

The chain recombines TRBV7-9 with TRBJ2-5, with 11 bases matching TRBD2. This clonotype originated in a newborn girl in good health. Specimen: cord blood. In DNA, the CDR3 is TGTGCCAGCAGATCGACTAGCGGGGCGACCCAAGAGACCCAGTACTTC. It encodes CASRSTSGATQETQYF. Supplemented by reference TRBV7-9 and TRBJ2-5, the full variable domain reads DTGVSQNPRHKITKRGQNVTFRCDPISEHNRLYWYRQTLGQGPEFLTYFQNEAQLEKSRLLSDRFSAERPKGSFSTLEIQRTEQGDSAMYLCASRSTSGATQETQYFGPGTRLLVL.